These 17 T cell receptor beta chains originate from one sample sequenced in a study of blood T cell repertoires in COVID-19. Assay: immunoSEQ multiplex PCR; the TCRdb copy retains only in-frame clones and omits some. The top ten clones hold 10% of a sample with 220,000 or so clones, approximately 86% of them seen once. The sample comprised peripheral blood. The receptors shown here come from a woman in her fifties or sixties with COVID-19, enrolled during active disease.

V and J are TRBV19 and TRBJ2-1; TRBD2 is a possible D gene (5 bases). Germline V CDR1 and CDR2: LNHDA, SQIVND (reference sequence). Trimming took off 1 base at V and 1 base at J, with 11 bases between the two ends. This CDR3 region has 16 residues. For the CDR3, the DNA is TGTGCCAGTAGTATAGGAGGGTTGCCTTCCTACAATGAGCAGTTCTTC. Amino acid sequence: CASSIGGLPSYNEQFF. Combining the CDR3 with reference TRBV19 and TRBJ2-1 gives the whole variable domain DGGITQSPKYLFRKEGQNVTLSCEQNLNHDAMYWYRQDPGQGLRLIYYSQIVNDFQKGDIAEGYSVSREKKESFPLTVTSAQKNPTAFYLCASSIGGLPSYNEQFFGPGTRLTVL.

The V and J genes are TRBV5-1 and TRBJ2-1; TRBD1 matches at 10 bases. V lost 3 bases and J lost 3; bases outside the gene matches: 3. The length of the CDR3 is 15 residues. Germline lookup yields CDR1 SGHRS and CDR2 YFSETQ. The CDR3 DNA is TGCGCCAGCAGCTCGGGACAGGGGTTCTACAATGAGCAGTTCTTC. Protein sequence: CASSSGQGFYNEQFF.

CDR3 in DNA: TGTGCCAGCTCGCTGGGGACAGGGCCCGATCAGCCCCAGCATTTT. Protein product: CASSLGTGPDQPQHF. The chain joins TRBV18 to TRBJ1-5, with 9 bases matching TRBD1. CDR1 is KGHSH, CDR2 LQKENI, per germline. The CDR3 is 15 residues long. V lost 6 bases and J lost 5; bases outside the gene matches: 8.

V usage is TRBV27 and J usage is TRBJ1-2; D is unresolved. Germline V gives CDR1 MNHEY, CDR2 SMNVEV (reference sequence). V gave up 1 base and J gave up 3 bases, with 9 bases separating them. The CDR3 is 14 residues long. The CDR3 here is CASSLFGEDYGYTF. CDR3 bases: TGTGCCAGCAGTTTATTCGGGGAAGACTATGGCTACACCTTC.

The chain links TRBV27 to TRBJ2-2; weak D call: TRBD1 (6 bases). Trimming took off 7 bases at V and 5 bases at J, with 17 bases between the two ends. The germline V gene encodes CDR1 MNHEY and CDR2 SMNVEV (reference sequence). The CDR3 is 15 amino acids. Here the CDR3 reads CASIDRPRKTGELFF. CDR3 nucleotide sequence: TGTGCCAGCATTGACAGGCCCAGAAAAACCGGGGAGCTGTTTTTT.

V gene TRBV7-3 combines with J gene TRBJ2-3, with D uncertain. The V end was cut by 1 base, the J end by 2 bases, with 7 bases between. The CDR3 sequence is 14 residues long. Germline CDR1 SGHTA, CDR2 FQGTGA. In nucleotides, the CDR3 is TGTGCCAGCAGCTTAATTCTCCCCACAGATACGCAGTATTTT. It yields the protein CASSLILPTDTQYF.

The V and J genes are TRBV30 and TRBJ1-5; 7 bases align to TRBD1. This CDR3 is built from 16 residues. In germline, CDR1 is GTSNPN, CDR2 SVGIG (reference sequence). The junction had 8 bases not matched to a gene; V was cut back by 2 bases and J by 1 base. CDR3 nucleotide sequence: TGTGCCTGGAGTACAGCTTACAGGGGAAGCAATCAGCCCCAGCATTTT. Its protein product is CAWSTAYRGSNQPQHF.

CDR3 sequence reads: CASSFTGTGISYEQYF. The CDR3 region has the DNA TGTGCCAGCAGTTTCACCGGGACAGGGATCTCCTACGAGCAGTACTTC. V usage is TRBV6-5 and J usage is TRBJ2-7, with 9 nucleotides matching TRBD1. The CDR3 is 16 residues long. The germline V gene has CDR1 MNHEY and CDR2 SVGAGI. The V segment lost 4 bases and the J segment 0 bases; nucleotides outside the gene matches: 7.

This sequence joins TRBV28 and TRBJ1-2, with D possibly TRBD1 on 6 matching bases. Trimming shortened V by 3 bases and J by 7 bases, and 12 bases separated the two germline ends. Looked up from germline, CDR1 is MDHEN and CDR2 is SYDVKM. The length of the CDR3 is 13 residues. The chain's CDR3 is CASSFRGSSGYTF. The CDR3 DNA sequence: TGTGCCAGCAGTTTCAGGGGCAGTAGTGGCTACACCTTC.

The chain has TRBV29-1 and TRBJ1-2; D is undetermined. Germline V gene lookup returns CDR1 SQVTM and CDR2 ANQGSEA. Trimming removed 2 bases at V and 4 bases at J, with 11 bases between. This CDR3 comprises 13 residues. CDR3 sequence (DNA): TGCAGCGTTGAATGGGTCCGGGGCTATGGCTACACCTTC. It translates to CSVEWVRGYGYTF.

The chain carries TRBV5-1 and TRBJ1-6, with a possible D match to TRBD1 (5 bases). CDR1 is SGHRS and CDR2 is YFSETQ in the germline V gene. This CDR3 spans 14 amino acids. V was shortened by 4 bases and J by 7 bases, with 12 bases between the two germline ends. In DNA form, the CDR3 reads TGCGCCAGCAGCCCCGGAGGGGCCAATTCACCCCTCCACTTT. Translation: CASSPGGANSPLHF.

This clone has ten or more counts. DNA for the CDR3: TGTGCCAGCAGCTCATACCTTTTAGGGACAGCTAATCAGCCCCAGCATTTT. It translates to CASSSYLLGTANQPQHF. This chain links TRBV7-9 with TRBJ1-5; TRBD1 agrees at 7 bases. Germline trimming cut 4 bases from V and 4 bases from J; bases unmatched to any gene: 13. The germline gives CDR1 SEHNR, CDR2 FQNEAQ (reference sequence). CDR3 length: 17 amino acids.

This chain uses TRBV20-1 with TRBJ1-5, with 7 bases matching TRBD1. The CDR3 is 14 residues long. Germline CDR1 reads DFQATT; CDR2 reads SNEGSKA (reference sequence). After removal of 3 bases from V and 3 bases from J, the junction contained 5 bases not matched to a gene. Here the CDR3 reads CSASKGTVNQPQHF. DNA for the CDR3: TGCAGTGCTAGTAAGGGGACAGTCAATCAGCCCCAGCATTTT.

The J gene is TRBJ2-7, the V gene TRBV5-8; perhaps TRBD1 as D (6 bases). Germline CDR1 is SGHTS and CDR2 is YDEGEE. The V and J ends lost 4 bases and 6 bases respectively, with 11 bases between them. The CDR3 runs to 12 residues. CDR3 sequence: CASSPSRGEQYV. The DNA of the CDR3 is TGTGCCAGCAGCCCTAGCAGGGGCGAGCAGTACGTC.

J is TRBJ1-3 and V is TRBV10-3, with 11 nucleotides matching TRBD1. The germline V gene encodes CDR1 ENHRY and CDR2 SYGVKD. Trimming at V came to 9 bases and at J to 0 bases, leaving 7 bases not matched to a gene. The CDR3 spans 16 residues. For the CDR3, the DNA is TGTGCCATACTCCGGGACAGGGGGGACTCTGGAAACACCATATATTTT. Its translation is CAILRDRGDSGNTIYF.

J is TRBJ1-6 and V is TRBV14, with 8 bases aligning to TRBD1. The V and J ends lost 4 bases and 9 bases, in that order; junction bases with no gene match: 8. This CDR3 is 15 amino acids long. Germline V CDR1 and CDR2: SGHDN, FVKESK. CDR3 residues: CASSLRGLGISPLHF. Written as DNA, the CDR3 is TGTGCCAGCAGCCTCAGGGGGCTCGGTATTTCACCCCTCCACTTT.

The chain employs TRBV5-1 and TRBJ2-2, with D uncertain. This CDR3 contains 13 residues. Germline CDR1 SGHRS, CDR2 YFSETQ. The V end was cut by 4 bases, the J end by 0 bases, with 4 bases between. In DNA form, the CDR3 reads TGCGCCAGCAGCAGAGCGAACACCGGGGAGCTGTTTTTT. It yields the protein CASSRANTGELFF.